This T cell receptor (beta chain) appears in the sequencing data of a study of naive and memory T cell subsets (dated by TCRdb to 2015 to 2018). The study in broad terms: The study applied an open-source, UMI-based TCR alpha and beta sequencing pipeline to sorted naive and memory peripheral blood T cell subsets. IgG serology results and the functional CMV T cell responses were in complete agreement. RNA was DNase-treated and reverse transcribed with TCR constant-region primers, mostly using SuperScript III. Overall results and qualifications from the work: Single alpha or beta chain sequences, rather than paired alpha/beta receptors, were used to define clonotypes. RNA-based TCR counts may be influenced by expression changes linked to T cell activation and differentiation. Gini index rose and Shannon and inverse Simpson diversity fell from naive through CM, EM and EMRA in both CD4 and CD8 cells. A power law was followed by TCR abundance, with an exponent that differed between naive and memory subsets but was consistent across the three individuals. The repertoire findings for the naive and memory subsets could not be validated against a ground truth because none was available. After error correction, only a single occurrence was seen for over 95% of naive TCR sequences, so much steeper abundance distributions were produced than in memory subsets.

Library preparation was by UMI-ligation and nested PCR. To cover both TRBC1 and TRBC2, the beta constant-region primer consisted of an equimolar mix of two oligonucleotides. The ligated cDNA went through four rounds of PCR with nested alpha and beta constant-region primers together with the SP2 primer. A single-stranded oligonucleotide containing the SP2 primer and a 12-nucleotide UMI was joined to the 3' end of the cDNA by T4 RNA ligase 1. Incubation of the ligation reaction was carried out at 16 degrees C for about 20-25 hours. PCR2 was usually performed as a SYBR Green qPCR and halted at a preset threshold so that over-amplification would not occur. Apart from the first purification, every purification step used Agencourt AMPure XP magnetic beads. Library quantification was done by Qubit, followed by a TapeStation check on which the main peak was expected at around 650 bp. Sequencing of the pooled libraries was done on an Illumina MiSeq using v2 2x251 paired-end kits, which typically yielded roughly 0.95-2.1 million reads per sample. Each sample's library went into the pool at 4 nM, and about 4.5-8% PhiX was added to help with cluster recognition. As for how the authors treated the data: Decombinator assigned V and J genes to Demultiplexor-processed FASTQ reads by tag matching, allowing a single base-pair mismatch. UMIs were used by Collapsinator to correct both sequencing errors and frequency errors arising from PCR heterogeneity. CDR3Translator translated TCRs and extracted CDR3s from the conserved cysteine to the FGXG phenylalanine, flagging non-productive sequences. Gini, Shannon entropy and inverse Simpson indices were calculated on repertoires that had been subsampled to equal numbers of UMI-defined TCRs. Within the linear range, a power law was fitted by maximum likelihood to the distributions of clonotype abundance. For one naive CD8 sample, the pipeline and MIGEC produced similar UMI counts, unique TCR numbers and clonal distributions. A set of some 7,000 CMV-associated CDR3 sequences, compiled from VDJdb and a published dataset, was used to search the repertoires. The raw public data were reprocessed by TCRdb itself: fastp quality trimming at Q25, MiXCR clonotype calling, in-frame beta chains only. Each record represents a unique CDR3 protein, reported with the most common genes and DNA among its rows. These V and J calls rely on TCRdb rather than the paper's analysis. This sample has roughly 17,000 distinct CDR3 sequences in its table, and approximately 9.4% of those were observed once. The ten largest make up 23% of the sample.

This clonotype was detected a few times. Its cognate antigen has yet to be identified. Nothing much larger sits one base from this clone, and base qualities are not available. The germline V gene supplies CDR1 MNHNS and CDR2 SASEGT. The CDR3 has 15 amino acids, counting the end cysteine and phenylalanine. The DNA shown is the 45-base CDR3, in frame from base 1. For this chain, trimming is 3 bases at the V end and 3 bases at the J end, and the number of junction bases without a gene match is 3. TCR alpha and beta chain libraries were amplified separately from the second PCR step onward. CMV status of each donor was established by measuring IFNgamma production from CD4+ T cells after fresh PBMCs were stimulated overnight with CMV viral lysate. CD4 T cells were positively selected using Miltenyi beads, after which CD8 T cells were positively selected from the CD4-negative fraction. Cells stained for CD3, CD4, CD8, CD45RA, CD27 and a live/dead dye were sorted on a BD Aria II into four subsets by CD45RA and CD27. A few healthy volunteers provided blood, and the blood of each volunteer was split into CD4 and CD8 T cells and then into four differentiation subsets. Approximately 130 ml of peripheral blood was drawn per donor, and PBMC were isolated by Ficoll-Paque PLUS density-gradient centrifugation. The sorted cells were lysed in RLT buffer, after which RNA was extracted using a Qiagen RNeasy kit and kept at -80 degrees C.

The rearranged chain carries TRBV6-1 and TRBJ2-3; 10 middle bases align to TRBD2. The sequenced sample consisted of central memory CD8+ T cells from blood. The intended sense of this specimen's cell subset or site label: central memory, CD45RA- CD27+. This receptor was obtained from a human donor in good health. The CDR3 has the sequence CASSDLAGGTDTQYF. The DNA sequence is TGTGCCAGCAGTGACTTAGCGGGGGGTACAGATACGCAGTATTTT.